The T cell receptor beta chain described here comes from a study of shared clonotypes between healthy human individuals (TCRdb year 2020). In the study overall: A few men and a couple of women, aged 18 to 49 years, made up the cohort. For each donor, three plates each were used for CD4 naive and CD4 memory, two plates were used for CD8 naive, and one plate was used for CD8 memory. The study deeply sequenced blood TCR repertoires of about five healthy adults to estimate repertoire size and the extent of clonotype sharing between individuals. Different laboratories and diverse techniques were used to prepare libraries and sequence TCR repertoires, to increase sequencing depth and limit assay-specific biases. Per donor, leukapheresis produced somewhere between about 0.94 and 8.9 billion PBMCs.

CDR1 and CDR2 are read off the germline V gene as SNHLY and FYNNEI. V is pruned by 2 bases and J by 0 bases, leaving 4 bases of the junction without a gene match. The CDR3 numbers 15 residues from cysteine through phenylalanine. CDR3 DNA only is kept here, 45 bases in frame from base 1. CD8 naive samples were CD45RO-negative cells positively selected for CCR7, giving a CD45RA+CCR7+ population that excluded TemRA cells. The donors were healthy, HIV-negative adults with no recently reported acute infections or vaccinations. Every donor was a Caucasian adult residing in Nashville, Tennessee, USA. After blood collection by leukapheresis, PBMCs were isolated using Ficoll-Histopaque density gradient centrifugation and then cryopreserved in the vapor phase of liquid nitrogen. Purity and quantity of every magnetically sorted T cell population were checked by analytical flow cytometry. Genomic DNA was isolated from every sorted fraction and measured by UV absorbance on a Nanodrop 2000c.

Results and caveats for the whole study, not just this receptor: Because the study included only a small number of donors, the genetic and exposure-history diversity represented was limited. Naive subsets generally had larger estimated clonotype richness than memory subsets. Incomplete sequencing was indicated by rarefaction of sorted-subset datasets, despite the large sequencing depth. Sharing across a handful of donors was observed for 5% to 6.5% of naive CD4, 3% to 4% of naive CD8, over 2% of memory CD4, and roughly 0.43% of memory CD8 clonotypes. Compared with non-shared clonotypes, clonotypes shared by all four sorted-subset donors had higher generation probabilities. Based on pairwise subsampling, the degree of clonotype sharing among donors was expected to be affected by sequencing depth. Sampling was limited to blood, and TCR repertoires in tissue likely differ from TCR repertoires in blood.

On this clone: The specificity of this receptor is unknown. No base-level quality is on record; no much larger clone is a single base apart.

Using the deep immunoSEQ assay, multiplex PCR amplified TCR CDR3 regions from genomic DNA. Extracted genomic DNA from each cell subset was spread evenly across all wells of several immunoSEQ 96-well plates, with each plate serving as a replicate. For sorted subsets, approximately 210 ng genomic DNA, equal to 30,000 or so T cell genomes, was loaded into each replicate PCR. The purified libraries were quantified using a Qubit 3.0 fluorometer, sized with a Bioanalyzer 2100, and then quantified again using the KAPA Library Quantification kit. Every immunoSEQ 96-well plate was sequenced on a dedicated single-read 150-cycle Illumina NextSeq 550 flow cell. The paper's processing steps were these. Because the immunoSEQ output held only junctional sequences and lacked quality scores, the filtering could not match the filtering applied to full-length reads. Sequences were annotated with PyIR, a Python wrapper for IgBLAST v1.9, using IMGT germline references to assign V/J genes and CDR3. Reads were filtered out if the reads had weak V/J assignments (E-value above 1e-6), no CDR3, stop codons, out-of-frame junctions, or ambiguous translated residues. V3J clonotypes were defined as sequences sharing the same inferred V gene, J gene, and CDR3 amino acid sequence. The percentage overlap between two repertoires was calculated by dividing the number of shared unique clonotypes by the size of the smaller repertoire. Richness of each repertoire was evaluated using RTK rarefaction, the Chao1 estimator, and Recon v2.1 estimates of unobserved clonotypes. For all TCRbeta clonotypes obtained by the gDNA method from four donors, generation probabilities were computed with OLGA. TCRdb limited this immuneACCESS table to in-frame rearrangements with V and J called. A share of clones is missing; checked studies link under half to unresolved V genes, and the rest is unexplained. V and J calls and clone size are those listed in that table; D and trimming were worked out from the DNA. The table for this sample lists millions of clones; approximately 94% of them were counted only once. The ten top clones hold about 1.1% of the sample.

Recombination linked TRBV2 to TRBJ2-7, with 7 central nucleotides matching TRBD1. This TCR was recovered from a man in his late teens or twenties in good health. Specimen: naive CD8+ T cells sorted from blood. In the paper's terms, the cell subset or site label means: CD45RA+CCR7+. CDR3 loop: CASSERQGLSYEQYF. The nucleotide sequence is TGTGCCAGCAGTGAACGACAGGGCCTCTCCTACGAGCAGTACTTC.